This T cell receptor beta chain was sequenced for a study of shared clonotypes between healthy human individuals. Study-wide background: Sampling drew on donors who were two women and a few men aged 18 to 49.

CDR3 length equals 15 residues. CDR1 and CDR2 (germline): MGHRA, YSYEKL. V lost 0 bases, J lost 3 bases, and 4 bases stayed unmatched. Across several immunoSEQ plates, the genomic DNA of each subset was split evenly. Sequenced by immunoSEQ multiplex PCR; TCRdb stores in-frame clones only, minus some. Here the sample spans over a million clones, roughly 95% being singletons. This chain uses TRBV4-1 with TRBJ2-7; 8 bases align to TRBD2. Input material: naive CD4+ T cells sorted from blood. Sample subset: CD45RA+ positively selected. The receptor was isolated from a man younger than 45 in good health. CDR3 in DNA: TGCGCCAGCAGCCAAGAAGCGGGAGACCGCTACGAGCAGTACTTC. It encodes CASSQEAGDRYEQYF.